This TCR beta chain was sequenced for a study of T cells in localized non-small cell lung cancer (dated by TCRdb to about 2020). Broadly, across the study: Comparing tumors with uninvolved tumor-adjacent lungs, the study looked at the T cell repertoires of roughly 250 patients with early-stage NSCLC. All 250 or so NSCLC patients in the cohort were treatment-naive and had localized lung tumors that were resected. NSCLC patients had a mean age of around 70 years, and around 140 were male and 107 female. General findings and caveats noted by the study authors: Because multi-region tumor sequencing was not performed, intratumor heterogeneity could not be ruled out. Uninvolved tumor-adjacent lung showed the highest T cell clonality, higher than tumor, which suggests more focused antigenic responses in the uninvolved tumor-adjacent lung. Because of the exploratory design, TCR variables were selected using unadjusted p-values without false-discovery rate correction. Higher blood T cell density associated with longer overall survival, while higher adjacent-lung clonality associated with shorter survival. A median of roughly 60 of the top 100 tumor clones were detected in paired uninvolved adjacent lung, and 25 to 35 of these tumor clones were also found among the top 100 clones of the paired uninvolved adjacent lung.

The immunoSEQ Assay was used to sequence TCR beta CDR3 regions from DNA. As for the authors' bioinformatics: To compute T cell density, TCR beta template counts were normalized to usable DNA, which was estimated by amplifying housekeeping genes. Richness was estimated using the preseqR package, with extrapolation to 400,000 templates for PBMC samples and to 120,000 templates for tissue samples. Clonality was taken to be one minus Pielou's evenness. Differential abundance testing on productive amino-acid clonotypes, with a minimum total count of 5 and an alpha of 0.1, was used to identify tissue-enriched TCRs. The Jaccard Index and the Morisita Overlap Index were used to quantify repertoire overlap between compartments. TCR beta CDR3s were clustered by GLIPH together with public tetramer-defined viral CDR3s, and at least three viral sequences plus V-gene enrichment were required for viral motifs. TCRdb holds this immuneACCESS table with in-frame rearrangements only. Some clones are missing; in checked studies, unresolved V genes explain under half, and the rest has no known cause. The V and J calls and clone size were taken over from that table, and D and trimming were inferred from the DNA. The sample includes roughly 25,000 clones, with roughly 87% observed a single time. 25% to 30% of the sample is held by the ten biggest clonotypes.

At diagnosis, peripheral blood, uninvolved tumor-adjacent lung and tumor were collected and were preserved as a mix of fresh-frozen and FFPE material. For TCR repertoire profiling, the blood samples were analyzed as peripheral blood mononuclear cells. Note on this clone: What antigen it recognizes has not been identified. Base qualities are not provided; no much larger clone lies one nucleotide away.

From cysteine to phenylalanine, the CDR3 is 11 amino acids long. Kept here is only the CDR3 DNA, which spans 33 bases and is read in frame from base 1. The CDR1 and CDR2 encoded by the germline V gene are SQVTM and ANQGSEA. V and J lose 6 bases and 4 bases, and a span of 9 bases separates them. The receptor's source is a male donor at least 60 years old with stage I squamous cell lung carcinoma. The chain uses TRBV29-1 and TRBJ1-2; the D gene is not confidently resolved. Sample: peripheral blood, taken before any cancer treatment. The base sequence is TGCAGCGTCCGGGAGTCCTATGGCTACACCTTC. Translated, it reads CSVRESYGYTF.